The clone carrying this T cell receptor beta chain was found a few times. Germline and junction disagree at one end, which may indicate a read error. The sample is drawn from a study of blood T cell repertoires in COVID-19. Study information: Acute and convalescent COVID-19 samples came from the United States, Italy and Spain.

In the authors' workflow: Amplification from reference gene primers served as the basis for estimated nucleated cell counts. Using immunoSEQ multiplex PCR, the repertoire was profiled, and TCRdb retains in-frame clones only, with some absent. V and J calls plus clone size are reproduced from that table; the DNA served to infer D and trimming. The data contain around 180,000 clones, 80% to 90% of them seen just once; the ten biggest clones take up 9.5% to 15%. The sequenced sample was peripheral blood. The sequence derives from an elderly woman with COVID-19, enrolled during active disease.

CDR3 amino acids: CATGAEDIDF. For the CDR3, the DNA is TGTGCCACCGGTGCAGAGGATATCGACTTC. This chain uses TRBV10-3 with TRBJ2-7; D unclear. The CDR3 contains 10 residues. CDR1 and CDR2 (germline): ENHRY, SYGVKD.